The following is a T cell receptor beta chain sequence with its context. The clone's antigen remains unknown. Base qualities are not provided; no much larger clone lies one nucleotide away. The CDR3 contains 15 residues, cysteine and phenylalanine counted. Only CDR3 DNA is held: 45 bases, read in frame from base 1. CDR1 is given as MDHEN and CDR2 as SYDVKM, both from the germline V gene. V loses 5 bases of germline sequence and J loses 4 bases, and the interval between the two ends is 15 bases. These data come from a study of T cell changes during pregnancy in multiple sclerosis (dated by TCRdb to about 2019). About the study as a whole: Changes in the T cell repertoire over the course of pregnancy were examined in this study in women with multiple sclerosis.

The library was generated by the immunoSEQ multiplex PCR assay. TCRdb re-hosts the immuneACCESS table, in-frame sequences only. Its copies lack some clones; in the studies checked, an unresolved V gene accounts for under half of them, and the cause for the rest is not known. Present in this sample are approximately 84,000 clones, about 93% of which were seen just once. The top ten constitute approximately 0.92% of the sample. Recombination connected TRBV28 to TRBJ1-3; the D segment could be TRBD1, given 6 matching bases. Sample: peripheral blood, taken in the second trimester of pregnancy. The sequence came from a female donor in good health, enrolled as a control in a pregnancy study. The CDR3 sequence is CASSPPGAQGNTIYF. The DNA sequence is given as TGTGCCAGCAGTCCTCCAGGGGCGCAGGGAAACACCATATATTTT.